The clone carrying this T cell receptor beta chain was seen a single time. Generated by immunoSEQ multiplex PCR, the TCRdb table keeps only in-frame clones and is missing some. The sample holds 90,000 to 100,000 clones; approximately 84% are singletons and the top ten take 38%. Germline V gene data show CDR1 as WNHNN and CDR2 as SYGVQD (reference sequence). The CDR3 has 16 amino acids. With V trimmed by 3 bases and J by 3 bases, 9 bases remained unmatched. The sample is drawn from a study of control samples from healthy donors and cancer patients. This rearrangement joins TRBV10-1 to TRBJ2-7, with 9 positions matching TRBD1. The material sequenced was PBMCs. The receptor's source is a man aged 65 to 85 with lung cancer. CDR3 bases: TGCGCCAGCAGTGATTACCGGACAGGGGAAAGCTACGAGCAGTACTTC. Encoded protein: CASSDYRTGESYEQYF.